The source of this T cell receptor beta chain is a study of blood T cell repertoires in COVID-19. Study at large: Whether acute or convalescent, the COVID-19 samples came from the United States, Italy and Spain. Sources were T cells, B-cell-depleted T cells, or PBMCs; the material itself was cDNA or gDNA.

Original processing methods: The assay estimated nucleated cells by amplifying reference gene primers. Clones were sequenced by immunoSEQ multiplex PCR, and TCRdb holds only the in-frame ones, with some missing. V, J and clone size were drawn from that table, and D and trimming were deduced from the DNA. The sample yields some 120,000 clones, 75% to 90% seen once. The sample comprised peripheral blood. The TCR originated in a human donor with acute or convalescent COVID-19. The donor label of this sample is uncertain.

This CDR3 reads CASSSGTGGQETQYF. In DNA form, the CDR3 reads TGTGCCAGCAGCTCCGGGACAGGGGGACAAGAGACCCAGTACTTC. The chain uses TRBV7-3 and TRBJ2-5; TRBD1 matches 11 bases. The V gene's germline CDR1 is SGHTA and CDR2 FQGTGA. Trimming cost V 4 bases and J 2 bases; bases outside gene matches: 3. This CDR3 has 15 residues.